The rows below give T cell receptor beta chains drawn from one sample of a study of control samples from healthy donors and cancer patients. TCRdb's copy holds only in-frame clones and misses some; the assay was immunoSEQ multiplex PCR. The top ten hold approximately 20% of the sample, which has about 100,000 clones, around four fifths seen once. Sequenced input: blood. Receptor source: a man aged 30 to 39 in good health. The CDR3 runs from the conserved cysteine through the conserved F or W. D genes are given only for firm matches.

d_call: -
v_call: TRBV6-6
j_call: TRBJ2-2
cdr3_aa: CASSYKTGTTGELFF

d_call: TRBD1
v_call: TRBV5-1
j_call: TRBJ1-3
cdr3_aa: CASRTGLSGNTIYF

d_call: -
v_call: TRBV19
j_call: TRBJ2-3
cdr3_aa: CASRVGTDTQYF

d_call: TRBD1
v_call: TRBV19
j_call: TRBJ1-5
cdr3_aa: CASSRTGTSNQPQHF

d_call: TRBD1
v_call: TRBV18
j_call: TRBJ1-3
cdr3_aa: CASSPNRGLSGNTIYF

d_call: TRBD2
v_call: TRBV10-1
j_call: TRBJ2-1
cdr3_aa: CASSERAGDYNEQFF

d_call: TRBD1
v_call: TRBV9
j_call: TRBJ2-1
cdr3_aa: CASSSGQGRNEQFF

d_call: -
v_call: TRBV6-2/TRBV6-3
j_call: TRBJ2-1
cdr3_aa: CASSYSNTDYRYNEQFF

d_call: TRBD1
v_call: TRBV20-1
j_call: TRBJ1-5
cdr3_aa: CSASTSRGQGAKPQHF

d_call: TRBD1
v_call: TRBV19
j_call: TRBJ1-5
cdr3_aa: CASSILTGVNQPQHF

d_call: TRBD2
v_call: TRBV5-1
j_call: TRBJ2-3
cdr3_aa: CASSRGLAGGSTDTQYF

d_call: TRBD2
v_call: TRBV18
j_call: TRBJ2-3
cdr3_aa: CASSLTSGGTTDTQYF

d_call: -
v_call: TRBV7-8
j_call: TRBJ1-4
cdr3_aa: CASSLQGWDEKLFF

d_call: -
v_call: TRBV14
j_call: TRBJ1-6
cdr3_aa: CASSYGLSRNSPLHF

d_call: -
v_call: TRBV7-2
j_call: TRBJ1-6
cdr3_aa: CASSYRGRVLNSPLHF

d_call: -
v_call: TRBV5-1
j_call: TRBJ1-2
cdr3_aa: CASSLGREGYGYTF

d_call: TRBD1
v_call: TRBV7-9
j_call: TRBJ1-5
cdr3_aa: CASSWDRVINQPQHF

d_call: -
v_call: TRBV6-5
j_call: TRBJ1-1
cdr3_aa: CASSYWGRDTEAFF

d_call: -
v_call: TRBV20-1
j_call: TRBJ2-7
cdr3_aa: CSASGSGAGSEQYF

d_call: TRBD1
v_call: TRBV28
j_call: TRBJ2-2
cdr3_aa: CASRGPTGHTGELFF

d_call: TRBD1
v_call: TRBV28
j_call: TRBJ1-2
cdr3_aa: CASRPQPGQGGYTF

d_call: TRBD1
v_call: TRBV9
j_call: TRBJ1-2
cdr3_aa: CASSLGQGGNYGYTF